The 32 T cell receptor beta chains below come from one sample, sequenced in a study of T cells in Graves' hyperthyroidism and ophthalmopathy. Regions amplified from RNA transcripts were the TCR beta CDR3 regions. When the TCR CDR3 underwent first-round RT-PCR, the HTBI primer set was used. TCRdb processed the multiplex PCR reads anew with MiXCR; each CDR3 protein has one entry. The repertoire holds almost 350,000 distinct CDR3 sequences, roughly 20% seen once, with about 14% in the top ten. Sequencing used blood. These receptors were obtained from a woman between 35 and 50 years old with Graves' ophthalmopathy.

Many counts were recorded for this clonotype. The J gene is TRBJ2-7, the V gene TRBV4-1; possibly TRBD1 for D (5 bases). The CDR3 has 15 amino acids. Trimming took 3 bases from V and 2 from J, leaving 14 bases between them. Per germline, CDR1 MGHRA and CDR2 YSYEKL. CDR3 DNA sequence: TGCGCCAGCAGCCAGACGACAGAGCCCACCTACGAGCAGTACTTC. Translation gives CASSQTTEPTYEQYF.

This clonotype showed up many times. The rearrangement links TRBV2 to TRBJ2-2; 10 nucleotides agree with TRBD2. Losses at the gene ends were 4 bases for V and 7 bases for J; bases not matched to a gene: 3. This CDR3 has 14 amino acids. CDR1 and CDR2 from the germline V gene are SNHLY and FYNNEI. The DNA of the CDR3 is TGTGCCAGCAGTGTTACTAGCGGGAACGGGGAGCTGTTTTTT. This sequence encodes CASSVTSGNGELFF.

V usage is TRBV6-1 and J usage is TRBJ1-1; unclear D gene. The CDR3 is 12 residues long. V dropped 5 bases and J dropped 3 bases, with 7 bases sitting between them. Germline lookup yields CDR1 MNHNS and CDR2 SASEGT. The CDR3 DNA is TGTGCCAGCAGTCGCAAAGACACTGAAGCTTTCTTT. Amino acids: CASSRKDTEAFF.

The J gene is TRBJ1-2, the V gene TRBV4-1; perhaps TRBD1 as D (5 bases). Germline V CDR1 and CDR2: MGHRA, YSYEKL. The V end lost 0 bases, the J end lost 1 base, and 15 bases lay between the germline ends. The CDR3 extends over 17 amino acids. CDR3 region: CASSQDRGDSINYGYTF. The CDR3 nucleotides are TGCGCCAGCAGCCAAGATCGAGGGGATAGTATTAACTATGGCTACACCTTC.

The V call is TRBV27, the J call TRBJ2-7, with TRBD1 matching 9 bases. The CDR3 has 15 amino acids. Germline trimming cut 3 bases from V and 7 bases from J; bases unmatched to any gene: 10. CDR1 MNHEY and CDR2 SMNVEV come from the germline V gene (reference sequence). CDR3 loop: CASSFSGQGFREQYF. CDR3 DNA: TGTGCCAGCAGTTTCTCGGGACAGGGCTTTCGGGAGCAGTACTTC.

The chain has TRBV28 and TRBJ2-7; D may be TRBD2 (6 bases). Germline CDR1 and CDR2: MDHEN and SYDVKM. The CDR3 is 14 amino acids. With 7 bases removed from V and 3 bases from J, the gap between germline ends came to 16 bases. The CDR3 DNA reads as TGTGCCAGCACCAGATCGAGGGGAGGCTACGAGCAGTACTTC. Translating gives CASTRSRGGYEQYF.

This clonotype was seen repeatedly, ten times or more. For the CDR3, the DNA is TGCAGTGGGAGGGATTTGAACACTGAAGCTTTCTTT. This gives the protein CSGRDLNTEAFF. The rearrangement joins TRBV20-1 to TRBJ1-1; D is unclear. Germline loops: CDR1 DFQATT, CDR2 SNEGSKA (reference sequence). The length of the CDR3 is 12 residues. Trimming took off 7 bases at V and 0 bases at J, with 9 bases between the two ends.

The J gene is TRBJ1-1, the V gene TRBV12-3 or TRBV12-4; D remains unclear. Deletions cut 6 bases from V and 0 bases from J, with 11 bases between. This CDR3 is 14 amino acids long. CDR3 sequence (DNA): TGTGCCAGCAGGGTAACATCATTGAACACTGAAGCTTTCTTT. It encodes CASRVTSLNTEAFF.

This clonotype appeared many times. The CDR3 DNA reads as TGTGCCAGCAGTTTTAGCTCCTATAATTCACCCCTCCACTTT. This gives the protein CASSFSSYNSPLHF. The genes are TRBV12-3 or TRBV12-4 and TRBJ1-6, with D unresolved. V lost 3 bases, J lost 0 bases, and 3 bases lay in between. The CDR3 runs 14 residues.

CDR3 coding DNA: TGTGCTAGTGGACAGGCTTTCCAAGAGACCCAGTACTTC. Amino acid sequence: CASGQAFQETQYF. The gene calls are TRBV12-5 and TRBJ2-5, with D maybe TRBD1 (5 bases). Germline CDR1 and CDR2: LGHNT and FRNRAP. Trimming removed 6 bases at V and 1 base at J, with 9 bases between. This CDR3 contains 13 residues.

This clonotype was observed many times. This sequence joins TRBV6-5 and TRBJ1-2; a weak D match, TRBD1 (5 bases). V was trimmed by 2 bases and J by 7 bases, leaving 14 bases between them. Per germline, CDR1 MNHEY and CDR2 SVGAGI. This CDR3 is built from 14 residues. The CDR3 here is CASSYSSGFGGYTF. The CDR3 DNA reads TGTGCCAGCAGTTACAGTTCAGGGTTCGGTGGCTACACCTTC.

On this clonotype itself: This may be a read error: a much more frequent sequence differs by one nucleotide. The rearrangement joins TRBV6-2 or TRBV6-3 to TRBJ2-7, with TRBD1 matching 9 bases. V lost 6 bases, J lost 2 bases, and 23 bases stayed unmatched. Looked up from germline, CDR1 is MNHEY and CDR2 is SVGEGT. The length of the CDR3 is 20 residues. The CDR3 loop reads CASRRQGGQGAAGATYEQYF. The CDR3 DNA follows: TGTGCCAGCAGACGTCAAGGGGGACAGGGCGCAGCTGGGGCGACCTACGAGCAGTACTTC.

The chain combines TRBV7-8 with TRBJ2-5; no clear D. The CDR3 sequence is 15 residues long. The germline V gene has CDR1 SGHVS and CDR2 FQNEAQ. V lost 6 bases to trimming and J lost 4 bases, with 18 bases between them. In DNA form, the CDR3 reads TGTGCCAGCAGTTCAAACCGGGCCGAATCAGAGACCCAGTACTTC. Residues: CASSSNRAESETQYF.

The gene calls are TRBV2 and TRBJ2-7; tentatively, D is TRBD1 (5 bases). The CDR3 length is 15 residues. Germline-derived CDR1 and CDR2 are SNHLY and FYNNEI. Trimming shortened V by 4 bases and J by 6 bases, and 19 bases separated the two germline ends. CDR3 protein: CASSVRRVGSSEQYF. The CDR3 DNA reads as TGTGCCAGCAGTGTTCGCAGGGTCGGATCTAGCGAGCAGTACTTC.

This clonotype was seen a few times. The chain joins TRBV20-1 to TRBJ2-7, with a tentative D call TRBD2 (6 bases). This CDR3 has 15 residues. Looked up from germline, CDR1 is DFQATT and CDR2 is SNEGSKA (reference sequence). The V gene lost 3 bases and the J gene lost 4 bases, with 19 bases spanning the gap. CDR3: CSASTYPGAVYEQYF. DNA for the CDR3: TGCAGTGCTAGTACTTATCCGGGAGCTGTTTACGAGCAGTACTTC.

This clonotype was detected many times. The chain is built from TRBV28 and TRBJ2-5; 7 bases map to TRBD1. V lost 5 bases to trimming and J lost 1 base; unmatched junction nucleotides: 7. The CDR3 totals 15 residues. Germline CDR1 is MDHEN and CDR2 is SYDVKM. The DNA of the CDR3 is TGTGCCAGCAGTGCCTCCGGGACAGCCCAAGAGACCCAGTACTTC. Amino acids: CASSASGTAQETQYF.

This clonotype was seen at least ten times. V and J are TRBV27 and TRBJ2-2; D is unresolved. Germline V gives CDR1 MNHEY, CDR2 SMNVEV (reference sequence). CDR3 size: 13 residues. Trimming removed 6 bases at V and 4 bases at J, with 9 bases between. In nucleotides, the CDR3 is TGTGCCAGCAGCTTCTTCGGCACCGGGGAGCTGTTTTTT. Translated: CASSFFGTGELFF.

In its sample, this clonotype was seen many times. V usage is TRBV25-1 and J usage is TRBJ2-1; the match to TRBD2 covers 14 bases. J gave up 8 bases and V 1 base, and 16 bases lay outside the gene matches. Germline V gene lookup returns CDR1 MGHDK and CDR2 SYGVNS. The CDR3 consists of 20 residues. The CDR3 protein is CASSEFTGTSGSEWGDEQFF. CDR3 DNA sequence: TGTGCCAGCAGTGAATTCACCGGGACTAGCGGGAGCGAATGGGGCGATGAGCAGTTCTTC. Supplemented by reference TRBV25-1 and TRBJ2-1, the full variable domain reads EADIYQTPRYLVIGTGKKITLECSQTMGHDKMYWYQQDPGMELHLIHYSYGVNSTEKGDLSSESTVSRIRTEHFPLTLESARPSHTSQYLCASSEFTGTSGSEWGDEQFFGPGTRLTVL.

This clonotype was counted ten times or more. A read error is possible here, since a much larger clone lies one base away. The rearrangement links TRBV6-5 to TRBJ2-7; D is undetermined. The CDR3 runs 11 residues. V lost 2 bases and J 6 bases, leaving 5 bases between the germline ends. Germline CDR1 and CDR2: MNHEY and SVGAGI. The CDR3 loop reads CASSYGFEQYF. CDR3 sequence (DNA): TGTGCCAGCAGTTACGGCTTCGAGCAGTACTTC.

This clonotype was recorded many times. This chain joins TRBV27 and TRBJ1-2; 7 nucleotides agree with TRBD1. The length of the CDR3 is 16 residues. V shed 4 bases, J shed 2 bases, and the junction held 10 bases outside the gene matches. From germline, CDR1 is MNHEY and CDR2 SMNVEV (reference sequence). The CDR3 loop is CASSSTRQGGNYGYTF. CDR3 nucleotide sequence: TGTGCCAGCAGTTCAACCCGACAGGGAGGGAACTATGGCTACACCTTC.

In this sample, this clonotype turned up many times. This chain links TRBV20-1 with TRBJ1-1; TRBD1 agrees at 9 bases. Germline V gives CDR1 DFQATT, CDR2 SNEGSKA (reference sequence). Trimming cost V 5 bases and J 5 bases; bases outside gene matches: 12. This CDR3 region has 15 residues. The CDR3 DNA sequence: TGCAGTGCTCTAAACAGGGGGCTGCTAGGAACTGAAGCTTTCTTT. Translated, it gives CSALNRGLLGTEAFF.

The chain links TRBV11-2 to TRBJ1-1; the match to TRBD1 covers 10 bases. Germline lookup yields CDR1 SGHAT and CDR2 FQNNGV. The ends lost 3 bases at V and 1 base at J; junction bases unmatched: 8. The CDR3 runs to 17 residues. In DNA, the CDR3 is TGTGCCAGCAGCTTGATAGTGACAGGGGGCCGGAACACTGAAGCTTTCTTT. Encoded protein: CASSLIVTGGRNTEAFF.

This chain links TRBV27 with TRBJ1-1; the D gene is possibly TRBD1 (6 bases). This CDR3 spans 15 amino acids. Trimming removed 3 bases at V and 1 base at J, with 12 bases between. Germline assignment: CDR1 MNHEY and CDR2 SMNVEV (reference sequence). The chain's CDR3 is CASSLGWDKNTEAFF. Written as DNA, the CDR3 is TGTGCCAGCAGTTTGGGGTGGGACAAGAACACTGAAGCTTTCTTT.

J is TRBJ1-5 and V is TRBV20-1, with D possibly TRBD1 on 6 matching bases. The germline V gene has CDR1 DFQATT and CDR2 SNEGSKA (reference sequence). V was trimmed by 6 bases and J by 3 bases, leaving 21 bases between them. The CDR3 spans 16 residues. Written as DNA, the CDR3 is TGCAGTGCAATCAGGACAGTGCAGTCCTACAATCAGCCCCAGCATTTT. It codes for CSAIRTVQSYNQPQHF.

This clonotype was counted many times. V is TRBV20-1 and J is TRBJ2-7; D might be TRBD2 (5 bases). Trimming removed 4 bases from V and 0 bases from J, with 10 bases in between. The CDR3 loop spans 13 amino acids. The germline CDR1 and CDR2 sequences are DFQATT and SNEGSKA (reference sequence). This CDR3 reads CSATGLASYEQYF. The CDR3 region has the DNA TGCAGTGCTACCGGACTGGCCTCCTACGAGCAGTACTTC.

In this sample, this clonotype turned up a few times. The chain combines TRBV6-2 or TRBV6-3 with TRBJ1-6; no definite D call. Per the germline V gene, CDR1 is MNHEY and CDR2 is SVGEGT. The CDR3 runs to 15 residues. The V end lost 5 bases, the J end lost 7 bases, and 15 bases lay between the germline ends. DNA for the CDR3: TGTGCCAGCAGTCCTCGGGCGCCCCGGAATTCACCCCTCCACTTT. Its translation: CASSPRAPRNSPLHF.

This clonotype has a count of ten or more. The genes are TRBV11-2 and TRBJ2-7; D remains ambiguous. This CDR3 contains 13 residues. CDR1 is SGHAT and CDR2 is FQNNGV in the germline V gene. The ends were cut back, 5 bases at V and 1 base at J, with 9 bases in the middle. Here the CDR3 reads CASSGYSSYEQYF. CDR3 nucleotide sequence: TGTGCCAGCAGCGGTTATTCTTCCTACGAGCAGTACTTC.

This clonotype was seen at least ten times. Here the CDR3 reads CASSRTGGPYEQYF. Written as DNA, the CDR3 is TGTGCCAGCAGCCGTACAGGGGGCCCCTACGAGCAGTACTTC. The chain carries TRBV6-5 and TRBJ2-7, with 9 bases aligning to TRBD1. J lost 2 bases, V lost 6 bases, and 5 bases had no gene match. The V gene's germline CDR1 is MNHEY and CDR2 SVGAGI. The CDR3 is made up of 14 amino acids.

This clonotype has ten or more counts. V and J are TRBV12-3 or TRBV12-4 and TRBJ1-2, with TRBD1 as a possible D gene (5 bases). Trimming removed 5 bases from V and 2 bases from J, with 18 bases in between. This CDR3 has 16 amino acids. As DNA, the CDR3 is TGTGCCAGCAGTAGACAAGCCGGGACGGGGAACTATGGCTACACCTTC. This encodes CASSRQAGTGNYGYTF.

This clonotype was observed at least ten times. The chain carries TRBV7-2 and TRBJ2-4; D uncertain. Germline lookup yields CDR1 SGHTA and CDR2 FQGNSA. The CDR3 totals 16 residues. The V and J ends lost 3 bases and 0 bases respectively, with 12 bases between them. The CDR3 loop is CASSFWSPLAKNIQYF. The CDR3 DNA reads as TGTGCCAGCAGCTTTTGGTCCCCCCTAGCCAAAAACATTCAGTACTTC. The full variable domain, completed using reference TRBV7-2 and TRBJ2-4, is GAGVSQSPSNKVTEKGKDVELRCDPISGHTALYWYRQSLGQGLEFLIYFQGNSAPDKSGLPSDRFSAERTGGSVSTLTIQRTQQEDSAVYLCASSFWSPLAKNIQYFGAGTRLSVL.

This clonotype came up many times. The rearrangement uses TRBV29-1 and TRBJ2-7; possible D gene TRBD2, 6 bases. Trimming removed 6 bases from V and 6 bases from J, with 15 bases in between. This CDR3 contains 12 residues. Germline values: CDR1 SQVTM, CDR2 ANQGSEA. For the CDR3, the DNA is TGCAGCGTGACTTCGGGAGAGGTCGAGCAGTACTTC. Protein sequence: CSVTSGEVEQYF.

Ten or more counts support this clonotype. V is TRBV12-3 or TRBV12-4 and J is TRBJ2-7; TRBD2 aligns across 7 bases. V shed 3 bases and J 2 bases; nucleotides not matched to a gene: 7. The CDR3 totals 15 residues. The CDR3 reads CASSLGRTRPYEQYF. CDR3 coding DNA: TGTGCCAGCAGTTTGGGGCGGACTAGGCCCTACGAGCAGTACTTC.